Below are 22 T cell receptor beta chains sequenced from a single sample in a study of identifying expanded T cells in peripheral blood. Here immunoSEQ multiplex PCR was the method, and the copy in TCRdb shows in-frame clones only, minus some. The sample lists 120,000 or so clones, 75% to 90% occurring once. The sequencing sample was made of blood. All receptors come from a person aged 18 to 70 in good health.

This chain uses TRBV19 with TRBJ1-5; unclear D gene. The V gene lost 8 bases and the J gene lost 2 bases, with 16 bases spanning the gap. This CDR3 is built from 15 residues. Germline values: CDR1 LNHDA, CDR2 SQIVND (reference sequence). CDR3 in amino acids: CASHLSRLGNQPQHF. CDR3 bases: TGTGCCAGTCACCTGTCGAGGCTGGGCAATCAGCCCCAGCATTTT.

The chain combines TRBV25-1 with TRBJ2-1; unclear D gene. The germline CDR1 and CDR2 sequences are MGHDK and SYGVNS. Trimming stripped 5 bases from V and 10 bases from J, with 18 bases between. The CDR3 totals 14 residues. The chain's CDR3 is CASSQPPGAMEQFF. The CDR3 region has the DNA TGTGCCAGCAGTCAACCCCCCGGAGCAATGGAGCAGTTCTTC.

CDR3 residues: CASSQVGTQHF. The CDR3 DNA reads TGTGCCAGCAGCCAGGTGGGAACCCAGCATTTT. This chain uses TRBV6-6 with TRBJ1-5, with D uncertain. The germline V gene encodes CDR1 MNHNY and CDR2 SVGAGI (reference sequence). The CDR3 is 11 amino acids. V lost 6 bases to trimming and J lost 11 bases, with 11 bases between them.

The CDR3 DNA is TGTGCCAGCAGCCAAGACTGGGACAGGGGGCGCCATAAGATGTACGAGCAGTACTTC. This translates into CASSQDWDRGRHKMYEQYF. This chain uses TRBV14 with TRBJ2-7, with 12 bases identical to TRBD1. V was clipped by 0 bases and J by 4 bases; unmatched bases: 13. The CDR3 consists of 19 residues. Germline-derived CDR1 and CDR2 are SGHDN and FVKESK. Variable domain in full (rest from reference TRBV14 and TRBJ2-7): EAGVTQFPSHSVIEKGQTVTLRCDPISGHDNLYWYRRVMGKEIKFLLHFVKESKQDESGMPNNRFLAERTGGTYSTLKVQPAELEDSGVYFCASSQDWDRGRHKMYEQYFGPGTRLTVT.

This sequence joins TRBV4-3 and TRBJ2-5; D remains unclear. There are 13 residues in the CDR3. With 0 bases removed from V and 5 bases from J, the gap between germline ends came to 7 bases. From germline, CDR1 is LGHNA and CDR2 YSLEER. CDR3 in DNA: TGCGCCAGCAGCCAAGATTTGGCGGAGACCCAGTACTTC. Its translation: CASSQDLAETQYF.

CDR3 region: CASSPLAWGAAGELFF. The CDR3 DNA is TGTGCCAGCAGCCCCCTGGCTTGGGGGGCCGCCGGGGAGCTGTTTTTT. This sequence joins TRBV5-6 and TRBJ2-2; either TRBD1 or TRBD2 may supply D (6 bases each). The length of the CDR3 is 16 residues. Trimming took 4 bases from V and 6 from J, leaving 19 bases between them. The germline V gene encodes CDR1 SGHDT and CDR2 YYEEEE.

This chain links TRBV9 with TRBJ2-3; 7 nucleotides line up with TRBD1. Germline V gene data show CDR1 as SGDLS and CDR2 as YYNGEE. V was clipped by 4 bases and J by 2 bases; unmatched bases: 10. The CDR3 is made up of 16 amino acids. CDR3 sequence reads: CASSRTGRGDTDTQYF. The CDR3 DNA sequence: TGTGCCAGCAGCCGGACAGGACGTGGAGACACAGATACGCAGTATTTT.

J is TRBJ1-1 and V is TRBV11-1; no clear D. This CDR3 has 13 amino acids. The germline V gene has CDR1 SGHAT and CDR2 FQDESV (reference sequence). V lost 5 bases to trimming and J lost 2 bases, with 9 bases between them. CDR3 loop: CASSKGLNTEAFF. The CDR3, as DNA: TGTGCCAGCAGCAAAGGCCTCAACACTGAAGCTTTCTTT.

This chain joins TRBV11-2 and TRBJ2-3, with unresolved D. Germline CDR1 is SGHAT and CDR2 is FQNNGV. CDR3 length: 12 residues. Trimming cost V 2 bases and J 7 bases, with 7 bases left between them. CDR3 residues: CASSLNGYTQYF. The CDR3 DNA follows: TGTGCCAGCAGCTTAAACGGGTATACGCAGTATTTT.

The rearrangement links TRBV9 to TRBJ2-7; D is undetermined. Trimming stripped 1 base from V and 0 bases from J, with 11 bases between. Germline V CDR1 and CDR2: SGDLS, YYNGEE. This CDR3 region has 15 residues. The CDR3, as DNA: TGTGCCAGCAGCGTAAGTACGGCTAGCTCCTACGAGCAGTACTTC. This gives the protein CASSVSTASSYEQYF. The entire variable domain, with the rest obtained from reference TRBV9 and TRBJ2-7, is as follows: DSGVTQTPKHLITATGQRVTLRCSPRSGDLSVYWYQQSLDQGLQFLIQYYNGEERAKGNILERFSAQQFPDLHSELNLSSLELGDSALYFCASSVSTASSYEQYFGPGTRLTVT.

The V and J genes are TRBV5-8 and TRBJ2-7; no firm D call. Deletions cut 4 bases from V and 2 bases from J, with 4 bases between. Germline CDR1 and CDR2: SGHTS and YDEGEE. This CDR3 is built from 11 residues. This CDR3 is CASSPAYEQYF. The CDR3 nucleotides read TGTGCCAGCAGCCCGGCCTACGAGCAGTACTTC.

As DNA, the CDR3 is TGTGCCAGCAGCCCATACTCATCGGCTAATGAGCAGTTCTTC. It specifies CASSPYSSANEQFF. The rearrangement joins TRBV5-5 to TRBJ2-1; D uncertain. From germline, CDR1 is SGHKS and CDR2 YYEKEE (reference sequence). CDR3 length equals 14 residues. V lost 4 bases and J 7 bases, leaving 15 bases between the germline ends. The full variable domain, rest sourced from reference TRBV5-5 and TRBJ2-1, is DAGVTQSPTHLIKTRGQQVTLRCSPISGHKSVSWYQQVLGQGPQFIFQYYEKEERGRGNFPDRFSARQFPNYSSELNVNALLLGDSALYLCASSPYSSANEQFFGPGTRLTVL.

The CDR3 reads CASQGYSYNSPLHF. As DNA, the CDR3 is TGTGCCTCACAGGGTTACTCCTATAATTCACCCCTCCACTTT. The V call is TRBV30, the J call TRBJ1-6, with a weak D call TRBD1 (6 bases). Trimming removed 7 bases from V and 0 bases from J, with 10 bases in between. The CDR3 consists of 14 residues. Germline CDR1 GTSNPN, CDR2 SVGIG (reference sequence).

This chain connects TRBV11-2 to TRBJ1-1; 7 bases match TRBD1. This CDR3 contains 16 residues. V gave up 3 bases and J gave up 1 base; unmatched junction bases: 8. Germline assignment: CDR1 SGHAT and CDR2 FQNNGV. The CDR3 sequence: CASSFFVTGTNTEAFF. The CDR3 DNA reads as TGTGCCAGCAGCTTTTTCGTGACAGGGACGAACACTGAAGCTTTCTTT.

The V gene is TRBV2, the J gene TRBJ2-2, with 10 bases aligning to TRBD2. J lost 6 bases, V lost 3 bases, and 4 bases had no gene match. This CDR3 is 15 amino acids long. Germline V gene sequence: CDR1 SNHLY, CDR2 FYNNEI. CDR3 coding DNA: TGTGCCAGCAGTGACAGGAGCGGGGGGGCCGGGGAGCTGTTTTTT. Encoded protein: CASSDRSGGAGELFF.

V is TRBV6-6 and J is TRBJ2-7, with D hard to call. V was clipped by 0 bases and J by 6 bases, with 6 bases between them. This CDR3 is 12 amino acids long. The germline V gene encodes CDR1 MNHNY and CDR2 SVGAGI (reference sequence). The CDR3 DNA sequence: TGTGCCAGCAGTTACTCCCCTCCCGAGCAGTACTTC. Translated: CASSYSPPEQYF.

This chain uses TRBV5-1 with TRBJ1-3, with D possibly matching TRBD1 (6 bases). This CDR3 is built from 14 residues. V gave up 4 bases and J gave up 3 bases, with 11 bases separating them. CDR1 is SGHRS and CDR2 is YFSETQ in the germline V gene. The CDR3 spells CASSGGALGNTIYF. The CDR3 nucleotides read TGCGCCAGCAGCGGGGGGGCGCTTGGAAACACCATATATTTT.

This clone was seen a few times. The V call is TRBV5-1, the J call TRBJ2-6; a possible D gene is TRBD1 (5 bases). The length of the CDR3 is 14 residues. CDR1 is SGHRS and CDR2 is YFSETQ in the germline V gene. V shed 7 bases and J shed 4 bases, with 12 bases lying between them. CDR3 in amino acids: CASSLGRGANVLTF. CDR3 nucleotides: TGCGCCAGCTCCTTGGGGCGCGGGGCCAACGTCCTGACTTTC. Supplemented by reference TRBV5-1 and TRBJ2-6, the full variable domain reads KAGVTQTPRYLIKTRGQQVTLSCSPISGHRSVSWYQQTPGQGLQFLFEYFSETQRNKGNFPGRFSGRQFSNSRSEMNVSTLELGDSALYLCASSLGRGANVLTFGAGSRLTVL.

The chain recombines TRBV7-8 with TRBJ1-2; no clear D gene. The CDR3 runs 13 residues. Germline-derived CDR1 and CDR2 are SGHVS and FQNEAQ. V was cut by 1 base and J by 2 bases, with 5 bases left in between. The CDR3 sequence: CASSLGGNYGYTF. In DNA form, the CDR3 reads TGTGCCAGCAGCTTAGGCGGGAACTATGGCTACACCTTC.

V gene TRBV5-1 combines with J gene TRBJ1-6, with D perhaps matching TRBD1 (5 bases). Trimming shortened V by 5 bases and J by 4 bases, and 19 bases separated the two germline ends. Germline-derived CDR1 and CDR2 are SGHRS and YFSETQ. The CDR3 totals 17 residues. The CDR3 nucleotides read TGCGCCAGCAGACCAACACCATCGGGGGTTTATAATTCACCCCTCCACTTT. It specifies CASRPTPSGVYNSPLHF.

The chain is built from TRBV29-1 and TRBJ1-1, with D tentatively TRBD1 (5 bases). V lost 6 bases, J lost 7 bases, and 9 bases lay in between. Germline V lookup: CDR1 SQVTM, CDR2 ANQGSEA. This CDR3 comprises 10 residues. The chain's CDR3 is CSVQTGEAFF. The DNA for the CDR3 is TGCAGCGTCCAAACAGGTGAAGCTTTCTTT.

This clone appeared once. The chain recombines TRBV6-6 with TRBJ1-5; D is perhaps TRBD1 (6 bases). The CDR3 length is 14 residues. CDR1 is MNHNY and CDR2 is SVGAGI in the germline V gene (reference sequence). Trimming pared 9 bases from V and 0 bases from J, leaving 12 bases between. The CDR3, as DNA: TGTGCCAGTCAAGACAGGTATAGCAATCAGCCCCAGCATTTT. Translation gives CASQDRYSNQPQHF.